This T cell receptor beta chain was sequenced in a study of blood T cell repertoires in COVID-19. About the study: Acute-phase and convalescent COVID-19 samples originated in the United States, Italy and Spain.

Original handling: Amplification with reference gene primers provided the estimates of nucleated cell counts. Generated by immunoSEQ multiplex PCR, the TCRdb table keeps only in-frame clones and is missing some. V and J calls and clone size are those listed in that table; D and trimming were worked out from the DNA. The sample carries around 140,000 clones, 85% to 90% recorded once. The CDR3 extends over 14 amino acids. Germline V gives CDR1 SGHTA, CDR2 FQGNSA. V dropped 1 base and J dropped 6; count of bases not matched to a gene: 6. Sequencing was carried out using peripheral blood. The sequence was obtained from a man between 45 and 60 years old with active or convalescent COVID-19. V gene TRBV7-2 combines with J gene TRBJ2-7; 7 nucleotides line up with TRBD1. CDR3 nucleotides: TGTGCCAGCAGCTTAGATACAGGGGTGGGCGAGCAGTACTTC. Translation gives CASSLDTGVGEQYF.